This TCR beta chain was sequenced during a study of PD-1 blockade in classical Hodgkin lymphoma. Overall study context: Administration of nivolumab to patients was at 3 mg/kg intravenously every 2 weeks.

Germline lookup yields CDR1 SGHAT and CDR2 FQNNGV. V lost 3 bases, J lost 3 bases, and 12 bases lay in between. The CDR3 loop spans 14 amino acids. The protocol was immunoSEQ multiplex PCR, while the TCRdb copy is restricted to in-frame clones and leaves out a portion. The sample gives tens of thousands of clones, roughly 89% of which show up once; 14% is in the top ten. Time point described: cycle 4 day 1 (C4D1), after more than five weeks of nivolumab. Every one of the patients relapsed after autologous stem cell transplantation (brentuximab vedotin exposure was variable). The sequences come from peripheral blood mononuclear cells (PBMCs), collected before the fourth cycle of nivolumab. The clonotype comes from a human donor with classical Hodgkin lymphoma. The chain combines TRBV11-2 with TRBJ2-7, with D perhaps matching TRBD2 (5 bases). CDR3 nucleotide sequence: TGTGCCAGCAGCTTGCTAAAACTAGGCTACGAGCAGTACTTC. Protein sequence: CASSLLKLGYEQYF.